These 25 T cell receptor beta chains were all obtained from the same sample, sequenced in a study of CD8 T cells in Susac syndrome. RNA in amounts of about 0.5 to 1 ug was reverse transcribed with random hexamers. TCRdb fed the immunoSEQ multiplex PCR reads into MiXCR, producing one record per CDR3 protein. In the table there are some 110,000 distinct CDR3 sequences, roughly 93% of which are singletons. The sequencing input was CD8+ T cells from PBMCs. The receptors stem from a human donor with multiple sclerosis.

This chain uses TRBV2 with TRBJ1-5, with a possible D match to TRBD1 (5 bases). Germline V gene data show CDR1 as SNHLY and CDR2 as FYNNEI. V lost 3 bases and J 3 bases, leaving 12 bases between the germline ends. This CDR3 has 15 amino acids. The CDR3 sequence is CASSEGGAFNQPQHF. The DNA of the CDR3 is TGTGCCAGCAGTGAGGGAGGGGCCTTCAATCAGCCCCAGCATTTT.

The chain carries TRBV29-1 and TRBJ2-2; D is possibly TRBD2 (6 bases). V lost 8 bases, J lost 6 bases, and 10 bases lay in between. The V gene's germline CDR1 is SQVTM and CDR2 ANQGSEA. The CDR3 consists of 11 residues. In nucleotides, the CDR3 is TGCAGCATTAGGGACTCCGGGGAGCTGTTTTTT. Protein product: CSIRDSGELFF.

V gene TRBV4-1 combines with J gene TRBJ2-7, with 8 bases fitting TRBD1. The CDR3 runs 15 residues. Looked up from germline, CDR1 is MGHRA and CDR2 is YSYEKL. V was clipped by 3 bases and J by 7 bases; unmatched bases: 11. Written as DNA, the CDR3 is TGCGCCAGCAGCCAGGCCCAGGGGGCCCCCAAAGAGCAGTACTTC. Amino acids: CASSQAQGAPKEQYF.

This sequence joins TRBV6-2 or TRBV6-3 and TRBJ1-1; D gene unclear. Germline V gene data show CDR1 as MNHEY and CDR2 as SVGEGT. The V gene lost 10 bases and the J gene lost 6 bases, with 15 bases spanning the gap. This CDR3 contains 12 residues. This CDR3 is CATSDWRPEAFF. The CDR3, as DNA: TGTGCCACCTCCGATTGGAGGCCTGAAGCTTTCTTT.

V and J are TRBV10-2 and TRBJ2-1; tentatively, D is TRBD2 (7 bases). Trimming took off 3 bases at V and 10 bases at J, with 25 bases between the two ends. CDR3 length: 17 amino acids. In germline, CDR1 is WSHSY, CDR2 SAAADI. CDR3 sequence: CASSDLISGGAWREQFF. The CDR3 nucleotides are TGCGCCAGCAGTGACCTTATATCTGGGGGGGCCTGGCGAGAGCAGTTCTTC.

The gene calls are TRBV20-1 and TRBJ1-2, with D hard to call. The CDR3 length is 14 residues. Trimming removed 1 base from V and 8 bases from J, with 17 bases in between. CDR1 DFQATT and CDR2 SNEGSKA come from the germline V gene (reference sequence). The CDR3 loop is CSARGRGSGMGYTF. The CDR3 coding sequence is TGCAGTGCTAGAGGAAGAGGGTCGGGGATGGGCTACACCTTC.

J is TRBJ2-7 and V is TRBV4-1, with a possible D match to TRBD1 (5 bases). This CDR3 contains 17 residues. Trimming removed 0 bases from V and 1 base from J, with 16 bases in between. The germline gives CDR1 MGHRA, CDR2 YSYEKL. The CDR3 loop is CASSQEVLGAPSYEQYF. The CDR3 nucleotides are TGCGCCAGCAGCCAAGAGGTTCTAGGGGCCCCTTCCTACGAGCAGTACTTC.

The CDR3 nucleotides are TGTGCCAGCAGCCCAGGACTAGCGGAGCGGGATACGCAGTATTTT. It translates to CASSPGLAERDTQYF. This chain links TRBV3-1 with TRBJ2-3; 10 bases line up with TRBD2. Germline V CDR1 and CDR2: LGHDT, YNNKEL (reference sequence). The CDR3 extends over 15 amino acids. The ends lost 4 bases at V and 6 bases at J; junction bases unmatched: 7.

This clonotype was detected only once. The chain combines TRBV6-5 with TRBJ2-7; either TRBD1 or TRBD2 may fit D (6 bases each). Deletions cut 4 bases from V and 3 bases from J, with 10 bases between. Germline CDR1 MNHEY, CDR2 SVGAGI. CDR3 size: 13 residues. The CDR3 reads CASSSGADYEQYV. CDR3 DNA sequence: TGTGCCAGCAGTTCGGGGGCTGACTACGAGCAGTACGTC.

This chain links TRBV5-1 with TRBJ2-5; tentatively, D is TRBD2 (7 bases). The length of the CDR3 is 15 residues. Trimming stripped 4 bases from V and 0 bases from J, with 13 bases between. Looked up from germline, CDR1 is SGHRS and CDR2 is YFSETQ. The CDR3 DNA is TGCGCCAGCAGCCCGAGGGGGACTAACCAAGAGACCCAGTACTTC. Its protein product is CASSPRGTNQETQYF.

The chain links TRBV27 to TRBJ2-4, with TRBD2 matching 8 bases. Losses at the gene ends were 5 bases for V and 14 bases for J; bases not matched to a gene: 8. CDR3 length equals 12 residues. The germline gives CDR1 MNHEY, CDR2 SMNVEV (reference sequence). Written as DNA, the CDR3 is TGTGCCAGCAGTACTCGGGAGGGCAGGGAGTACTTC. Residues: CASSTREGREYF.

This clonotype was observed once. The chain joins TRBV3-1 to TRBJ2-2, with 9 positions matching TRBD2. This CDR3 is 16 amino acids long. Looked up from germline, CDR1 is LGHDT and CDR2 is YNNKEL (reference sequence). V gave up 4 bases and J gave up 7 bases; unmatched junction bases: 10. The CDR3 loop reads CASSPSRGGRGGELFF. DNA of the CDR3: TGTGCCAGCAGCCCTTCGCGGGGGGGCCGTGGCGGGGAGCTGTTTTTT.

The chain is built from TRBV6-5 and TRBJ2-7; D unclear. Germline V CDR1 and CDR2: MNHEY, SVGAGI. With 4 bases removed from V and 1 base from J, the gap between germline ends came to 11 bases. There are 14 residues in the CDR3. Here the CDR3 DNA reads TGTGCCAGCAGTTGGGGTGCACTTTCCTACGAGCAGTACTTC. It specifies CASSWGALSYEQYF.

In DNA, the CDR3 is TGTGCCAGCAGCTTACGGCACCGCACCGGGGAGCTGTTTTTT. Encoded protein: CASSLRHRTGELFF. This sequence joins TRBV7-2 and TRBJ2-2; D ambiguous. The V end lost 2 bases, the J end lost 4 bases, and 8 bases lay between the germline ends. The CDR3 consists of 14 residues. Germline values: CDR1 SGHTA, CDR2 FQGNSA. Filled out from reference TRBV7-2 and TRBJ2-2, the complete variable domain reads GAGVSQSPSNKVTEKGKDVELRCDPISGHTALYWYRQSLGQGLEFLIYFQGNSAPDKSGLPSDRFSAERTGGSVSTLTIQRTQQEDSAVYLCASSLRHRTGELFFGEGSRLTVL.

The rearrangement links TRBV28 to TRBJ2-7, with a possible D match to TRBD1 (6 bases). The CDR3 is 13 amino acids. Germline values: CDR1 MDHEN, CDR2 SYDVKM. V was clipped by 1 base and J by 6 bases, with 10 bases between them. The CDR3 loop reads CASSLLGAGEQYF. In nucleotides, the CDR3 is TGTGCCAGCAGTTTATTGGGGGCGGGCGAGCAGTACTTC. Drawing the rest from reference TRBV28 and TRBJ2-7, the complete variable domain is DVKVTQSSRYLVKRTGEKVFLECVQDMDHENMFWYRQDPGLGLRLIYFSYDVKMKEKGDIPEGYSVSREKKERFSLILESASTNQTSMYLCASSLLGAGEQYFGPGTRLTVT.

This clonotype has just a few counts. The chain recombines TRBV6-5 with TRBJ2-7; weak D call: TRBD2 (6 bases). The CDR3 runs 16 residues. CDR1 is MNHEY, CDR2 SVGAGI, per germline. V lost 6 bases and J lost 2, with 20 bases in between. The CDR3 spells CASSYDPGTGAYEQYF. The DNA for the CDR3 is TGTGCCAGCAGCTACGACCCCGGGACGGGAGCCTACGAGCAGTACTTC.

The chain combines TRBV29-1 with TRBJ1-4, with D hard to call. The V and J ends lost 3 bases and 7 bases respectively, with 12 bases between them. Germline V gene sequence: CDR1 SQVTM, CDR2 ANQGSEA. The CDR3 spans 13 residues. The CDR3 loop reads CSVEILDCEKLFF. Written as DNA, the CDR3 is TGCAGCGTTGAGATTTTAGATTGTGAAAAACTGTTTTTT.

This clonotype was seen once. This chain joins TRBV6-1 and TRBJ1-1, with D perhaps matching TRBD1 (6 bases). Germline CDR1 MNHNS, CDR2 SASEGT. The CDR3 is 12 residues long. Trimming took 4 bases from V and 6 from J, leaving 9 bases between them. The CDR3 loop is CASSGGGAEAFF. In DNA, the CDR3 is TGTGCCAGCAGTGGAGGGGGGGCTGAAGCTTTCTTT.

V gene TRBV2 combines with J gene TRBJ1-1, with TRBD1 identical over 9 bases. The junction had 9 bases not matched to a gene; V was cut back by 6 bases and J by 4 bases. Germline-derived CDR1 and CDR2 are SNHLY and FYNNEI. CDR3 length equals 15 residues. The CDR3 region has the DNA TGTGCCAGCAGGGAAACCGGGACAGGGTCCACTGAAGCTTTCTTT. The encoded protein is CASRETGTGSTEAFF.

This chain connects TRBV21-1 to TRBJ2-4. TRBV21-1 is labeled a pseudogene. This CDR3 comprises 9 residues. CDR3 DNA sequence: TGTGCCAGCAGCCCACTTCAGTACTTC. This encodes CASSPLQYF.

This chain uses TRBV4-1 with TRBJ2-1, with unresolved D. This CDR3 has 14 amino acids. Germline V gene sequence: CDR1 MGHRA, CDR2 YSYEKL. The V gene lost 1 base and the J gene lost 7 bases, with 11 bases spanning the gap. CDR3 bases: TGCGCCAGCAGCCAAGGGGCTGCCGGGAATGAGCAGTTCTTC. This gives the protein CASSQGAAGNEQFF.

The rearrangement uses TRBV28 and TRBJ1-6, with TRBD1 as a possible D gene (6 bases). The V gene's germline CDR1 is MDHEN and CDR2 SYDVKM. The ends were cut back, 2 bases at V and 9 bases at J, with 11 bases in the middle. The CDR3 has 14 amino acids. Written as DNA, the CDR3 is TGTGCCAGCAGTTTAGCGGGGGGCACTTCACCCCTCCACTTT. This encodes CASSLAGGTSPLHF.

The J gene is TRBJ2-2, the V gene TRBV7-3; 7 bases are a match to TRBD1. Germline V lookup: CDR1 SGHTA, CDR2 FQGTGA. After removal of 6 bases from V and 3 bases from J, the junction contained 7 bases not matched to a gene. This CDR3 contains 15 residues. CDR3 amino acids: CASSHPGQHTGELFF. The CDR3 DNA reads TGTGCCAGCAGTCACCCGGGACAGCACACCGGGGAGCTGTTTTTT.

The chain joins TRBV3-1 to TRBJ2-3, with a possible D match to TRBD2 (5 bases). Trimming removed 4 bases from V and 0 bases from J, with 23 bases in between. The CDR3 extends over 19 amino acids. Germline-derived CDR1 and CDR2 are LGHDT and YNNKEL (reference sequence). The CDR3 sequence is CASSPSRRGPEMSTDTQYF. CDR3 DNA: TGTGCCAGCAGCCCATCAAGGAGAGGGCCGGAAATGAGCACAGATACGCAGTATTTT.

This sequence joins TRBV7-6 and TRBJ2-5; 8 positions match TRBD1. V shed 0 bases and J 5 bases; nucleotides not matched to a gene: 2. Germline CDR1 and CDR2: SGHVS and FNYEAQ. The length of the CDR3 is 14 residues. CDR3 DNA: TGTGCCAGCAGCTTAGCGCGACAGGGGGAGACCCAGTACTTC. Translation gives CASSLARQGETQYF.